Following are 26 T cell receptor beta chains from one sample sequenced in a study of human T cells and chemical hapten exposure. MiXCR, run by TCRdb on the RACE reads, gives a single entry per CDR3 protein. The table lists 150,000 to 200,000 distinct CDR3 sequences, around 20% of them singletons. Time point reported: patch test 1, 2 weeks after DPC sensitization. Treatment reported: therapeutic diphenylcyclopropenone sensitization with weekly scalp DPC. Sequencing was performed on whole blood, taken in connection with sensitization to the hapten diphenylcyclopropenone (DPC). Every receptor here comes from a woman aged 45-60 years with alopecia areata. Some clones in this sample may be carry-over from other donors' samples.

The table lists this clonotype with a count of one. The genes are TRBV30 and TRBJ2-3; 9 positions match TRBD1. This CDR3 has 15 residues. The germline V gene has CDR1 GTSNPN and CDR2 SVGIG (reference sequence). Trimming at V came to 1 base and at J to 5 bases, leaving 7 bases not matched to a gene. The CDR3 DNA follows: TGTGCCTGGAGTGAAGACAGGGGGTCTGGAGATACGCAGTATTTT. It yields the protein CAWSEDRGSGDTQYF.

This sequence joins TRBV29-1 and TRBJ2-3; perhaps D is TRBD1 or TRBD2 (5 bases each). The CDR3 has 12 amino acids. V lost 7 bases and J lost 0, with 8 bases in between. Germline V gives CDR1 SQVTM, CDR2 ANQGSEA. The CDR3 sequence is CSGRDSTDTQYF. For the CDR3, the DNA is TGCAGCGGACGGGACAGCACAGATACGCAGTATTTT.

This clonotype occurred a few times. This sequence joins TRBV6-5 and TRBJ1-2; D gene ambiguous. From germline, CDR1 is MNHEY and CDR2 SVGAGI. The CDR3 runs 14 residues. Trimming pared 0 bases from V and 11 bases from J, leaving 16 bases between. CDR3 coding DNA: TGTGCCAGCAGTTACTCCCGTTGGGAAGCGGGGTACACCTTC. Translation: CASSYSRWEAGYTF.

This chain uses TRBV2 with TRBJ1-1; D gene ambiguous. The germline CDR1 and CDR2 sequences are SNHLY and FYNNEI. CDR3 size: 15 residues. The V gene lost 7 bases and the J gene lost 0 bases, with 15 bases spanning the gap. The CDR3 DNA sequence: TGTGCCAGCACCCGGAGAACGGCTTTGAACACTGAAGCTTTCTTT. Its translation is CASTRRTALNTEAFF.

This chain links TRBV20-1 with TRBJ2-1; maybe TRBD2 (6 bases). V lost 5 bases and J lost 4, with 12 bases in between. The CDR3 loop spans 13 amino acids. CDR1 is DFQATT, CDR2 SNEGSKA, per germline (reference sequence). CDR3 bases: TGCAGTGCTTTCGGGGACTCGTACAATGAGCAGTTCTTC. This sequence encodes CSAFGDSYNEQFF.

The V gene is TRBV27, the J gene TRBJ2-1; 9 bases line up with TRBD1. There are 14 residues in the CDR3. Germline V lookup: CDR1 MNHEY, CDR2 SMNVEV (reference sequence). The V segment lost 1 base and the J segment 9 bases; nucleotides outside the gene matches: 4. The CDR3: CASSLYTGGVEQFF. The CDR3 region has the DNA TGTGCCAGCAGTTTATATACAGGGGGCGTTGAGCAGTTCTTC.

The chain couples TRBV29-1 to TRBJ2-5; 7 nucleotides agree with TRBD2. This CDR3 contains 14 residues. Looked up from germline, CDR1 is SQVTM and CDR2 is ANQGSEA. Trimming removed 0 bases from V and 4 bases from J; junction bases left unmatched: 5. DNA of the CDR3: TGCAGCGTTGAAGATGGGAGGGCAGTAGAGACCCAGTACTTC. Translated: CSVEDGRAVETQYF.

This chain uses TRBV29-1 with TRBJ1-1; 7 bases are a match to TRBD1. Germline V CDR1 and CDR2: SQVTM, ANQGSEA. V trimming: 7 bases; J trimming: 1 base; junction bases outside the gene matches: 6. CDR3 size: 13 residues. The CDR3 sequence is CSGGQNENTEAFF. The CDR3 DNA reads as TGCAGCGGGGGACAGAACGAGAACACTGAAGCTTTCTTT.

The genes are TRBV5-1 and TRBJ2-2; 7 nucleotides agree with TRBD2. Germline-derived CDR1 and CDR2 are SGHRS and YFSETQ. CDR3 length: 15 amino acids. The V and J ends lost 4 bases and 7 bases, in that order; junction bases with no gene match: 10. CDR3 region: CASSLTSWRGGELFF. The CDR3 DNA follows: TGCGCCAGCAGCCTGACTAGCTGGAGAGGCGGGGAGCTGTTTTTT.

The gene calls are TRBV11-2 and TRBJ2-2, with TRBD2 matching 7 bases. Germline V CDR1 and CDR2: SGHAT, FQNNGV. V lost 1 base to trimming and J lost 5 bases; unmatched junction nucleotides: 4. This CDR3 is 15 amino acids long. CDR3 DNA sequence: TGTGCCAGCAGCTTAGTCCGCGGGGGAACCGGGGAGCTGTTTTTT. It translates to CASSLVRGGTGELFF.

This clonotype was detected a few times. The J gene is TRBJ1-2, the V gene TRBV12-3 or TRBV12-4; a possible D gene is TRBD1 (6 bases). This CDR3 has 14 amino acids. Trimming stripped 6 bases from V and 4 bases from J, with 15 bases between. In DNA form, the CDR3 reads TGTGCCAGCAGCCCCTTGGGGGCAGGCTATGGCTACACCTTC. It yields the protein CASSPLGAGYGYTF.

This clonotype was observed a few times. The chain recombines TRBV24-1 with TRBJ2-1; D unclear. The germline V and J ends were trimmed by 9 bases and 0 bases, with 14 bases remaining between them. From germline, CDR1 is KGHDR and CDR2 SFDVKD. This CDR3 is 15 amino acids long. The CDR3 sequence: CATSRNGSSYNEQFF. In DNA, the CDR3 is TGTGCCACCTCAAGGAACGGCAGCTCCTACAATGAGCAGTTCTTC.

DNA of the CDR3: TGTGCCACCAGTGAACCTGCTTGTGAGACCCAGTACTTC. Its protein product is CATSEPACETQYF. V gene TRBV24-1 combines with J gene TRBJ2-5, with D unclear. This CDR3 is built from 13 residues. Looked up from germline, CDR1 is KGHDR and CDR2 is SFDVKD. Deletions cut 4 bases from V and 5 bases from J, with 10 bases between.

V gene TRBV5-8 combines with J gene TRBJ2-7; TRBD1 matches at 8 bases. CDR1 is SGHTS, CDR2 YDEGEE, per germline. J was trimmed by 3 bases and V by 0 bases; bases with no gene match: 8. CDR3 length equals 16 residues. The CDR3 region is CASSLDRDRIIYEQYF. Here the CDR3 DNA reads TGTGCCAGCAGCTTGGACCGGGACAGGATAATCTACGAGCAGTACTTC.

The gene calls are TRBV3-1 and TRBJ2-5, with unresolved D. Deletions cut 0 bases from V and 3 bases from J, with 11 bases between. This CDR3 is built from 15 residues. CDR1 is LGHDT and CDR2 is YNNKEL in the germline V gene (reference sequence). CDR3 region: CASSQDLVGEETQYF. Written as DNA, the CDR3 is TGTGCCAGCAGCCAAGACCTCGTAGGAGAAGAGACCCAGTACTTC.

This clonotype has a count of ten or more. The rearrangement joins TRBV20-1 to TRBJ1-1; possible D gene TRBD1, 5 bases. Per germline, CDR1 DFQATT and CDR2 SNEGSKA (reference sequence). V was clipped by 5 bases and J by 0 bases, with 7 bases between them. This CDR3 has 12 amino acids. CDR3 sequence (DNA): TGCAGTGCTGGGACGGTGAACACTGAAGCTTTCTTT. As protein: CSAGTVNTEAFF.

Only a few counts were recorded for this clonotype. The V gene is TRBV20-1, the J gene TRBJ1-3, with D perhaps matching TRBD1 (5 bases). The CDR3 runs 15 residues. The V end was cut by 3 bases, the J end by 3 bases, with 15 bases between. CDR1 and CDR2 from the germline V gene are DFQATT and SNEGSKA (reference sequence). For the CDR3, the DNA is TGCAGTGCTAGTGGTCAGGGTGGTGATGGAAACACCATATATTTT. Protein product: CSASGQGGDGNTIYF.

This clonotype showed up just a few times. The chain recombines TRBV7-2 with TRBJ2-1; no definite D call. This CDR3 has 12 residues. Trimming stripped 4 bases from V and 15 bases from J, with 16 bases between. The germline gives CDR1 SGHTA, CDR2 FQGNSA. Here the CDR3 reads CASSSRAHFLFF. DNA of the CDR3: TGTGCCAGCAGCTCCCGGGCCCACTTTCTGTTCTTC.

This clonotype has just a few counts. The genes are TRBV20-1 and TRBJ2-7; 8 bases fit TRBD2. Germline-derived CDR1 and CDR2 are DFQATT and SNEGSKA (reference sequence). J gave up 0 bases and V 6 bases, and 4 bases lay outside the gene matches. CDR3 size: 13 residues. The CDR3 reads CSADTSGSYEQYF. CDR3 nucleotide sequence: TGCAGTGCGGATACTAGCGGCTCCTACGAGCAGTACTTC.

The rearrangement joins TRBV6-5 to TRBJ2-7, with D uncertain. Germline V gene data show CDR1 as MNHEY and CDR2 as SVGAGI. The CDR3 has 13 residues. Trimming stripped 2 bases from V and 3 bases from J, with 8 bases between. For the CDR3, the DNA is TGTGCCAGCAGTTACAGGAGCTACTACGAGCAGTACTTC. This codes for CASSYRSYYEQYF.

The genes are TRBV6-6 and TRBJ2-1, with 7 bases identical to TRBD2. The CDR3 is made up of 19 amino acids. V was pared by 6 bases and J by 2 bases, with 19 bases of the junction left unmatched. In germline, CDR1 is MNHNY, CDR2 SVGAGI (reference sequence). CDR3 coding DNA: TGTGCCAGCAGACCCCGGGGGGTAGTACTAGCGCCAACCTACAATGAGCAGTTCTTC. Its translation is CASRPRGVVLAPTYNEQFF.

This clonotype was found many times. This chain links TRBV6-6 with TRBJ2-7; D gene unclear. Germline V gene sequence: CDR1 MNHNY, CDR2 SVGAGI (reference sequence). The CDR3 loop spans 15 amino acids. V was shortened by 4 bases and J by 0 bases, with 13 bases between the two germline ends. CDR3 nucleotide sequence: TGTGCCAGCAGTTCGCCGACTTTAAGCTCCTACGAGCAGTACTTC. This sequence encodes CASSSPTLSSYEQYF.

The CDR3 loop is CASSGLAGLTGELFF. As DNA, the CDR3 is TGCGCCAGCAGCGGGCTAGCGGGACTCACCGGGGAGCTGTTTTTT. This chain uses TRBV5-1 with TRBJ2-2; TRBD2 matches 9 bases. This CDR3 comprises 15 residues. The V gene's germline CDR1 is SGHRS and CDR2 YFSETQ. The V gene end was trimmed by 4 bases and the J gene end by 4 bases; junction bases not matched to a gene: 5.

This clonotype has only one observation. The chain joins TRBV29-1 to TRBJ1-1; D remains ambiguous. The CDR3 loop spans 14 amino acids. Between the trimmed V and J ends, which lost 6 bases and 1 base, there was a span of 15 bases. The germline CDR1 and CDR2 sequences are SQVTM and ANQGSEA. CDR3: CSVALDGRNTEAFF. CDR3 DNA sequence: TGCAGCGTCGCGTTGGACGGGAGGAACACTGAAGCTTTCTTT.

The rearrangement uses TRBV20-1 and TRBJ2-5; D is perhaps TRBD2 (6 bases). The CDR3 sequence is 16 residues long. The V gene's germline CDR1 is DFQATT and CDR2 SNEGSKA (reference sequence). Trimming cost V 0 bases and J 5 bases, with 19 bases left between them. The CDR3 spells CSARDPTIGGLETQYF. CDR3 in DNA: TGCAGTGCTAGAGATCCAACCATCGGGGGTTTGGAGACCCAGTACTTC.

The J gene is TRBJ2-5, the V gene TRBV19, with a weak D call TRBD1 (6 bases). V was shortened by 4 bases and J by 4 bases, with 13 bases between the two germline ends. The germline V gene has CDR1 LNHDA and CDR2 SQIVND (reference sequence). This CDR3 comprises 14 residues. CDR3 sequence reads: CASSNLGAGETQYF. As DNA, the CDR3 is TGTGCCAGTAGTAACTTGGGGGCCGGAGAGACCCAGTACTTC. The entire variable domain, with the rest obtained from reference TRBV19 and TRBJ2-5, is as follows: DGGITQSPKYLFRKEGQNVTLSCEQNLNHDAMYWYRQDPGQGLRLIYYSQIVNDFQKGDIAEGYSVSREKKESFPLTVTSAQKNPTAFYLCASSNLGAGETQYFGPGTRLLVL.